What follows are 7 T cell receptor beta chains derived from one specimen sequenced in a study of shared clonotypes between healthy human individuals. Here immunoSEQ multiplex PCR was the method, and the copy in TCRdb shows in-frame clones only, minus some. This sample has some 480,000 clones, with 79% found just once. Sequencing was carried out using PBMCs. The receptor set was obtained from a woman aged 40 to 55 in good health. Some clones in this sample may be carry-over from other donors' samples.

The V gene is TRBV15, the J gene TRBJ2-5; 9 bases are a match to TRBD1. The end of the DNA aligns better with TRBJ2-7, so the J call may be wrong. The germline V gene encodes CDR1 LNHNV and CDR2 YYDKDF (reference sequence). The CDR3 is made up of 17 amino acids. The chain's CDR3 is CATSRDLIGQGTYEQYF. The DNA for the CDR3 is TGTGCCACCAGCAGAGATCTCATCGGACAGGGGACCTACGAGCAGTACTTC.

This clone was observed a single time. This chain uses TRBV19 with TRBJ1-2; D gene uncertain. The V and J ends lost 3 bases and 2 bases respectively, with 13 bases between them. CDR1 is LNHDA and CDR2 is SQIVND in the germline V gene (reference sequence). The length of the CDR3 is 15 residues. For the CDR3, the DNA is TGTGCCAGTAGTATGGGCGGGTACCCCAACTATGGCTACACCTTC. Translation: CASSMGGYPNYGYTF.

The chain is built from TRBV14 and TRBJ2-7; D assignment may be TRBD1 or TRBD2 (5 bases each). V was pared by 0 bases and J by 3 bases, with 9 bases between. This CDR3 is built from 14 residues. Germline CDR1 SGHDN, CDR2 FVKESK. The CDR3: CASSQDWGSYEQYF. In nucleotides, the CDR3 is TGTGCCAGCAGCCAAGATTGGGGGAGCTACGAGCAGTACTTC.

The V and J genes are TRBV15 and TRBJ2-7, with D perhaps assigned TRBD1 or TRBD2 (6 bases each). Trimming stripped 3 bases from V and 5 bases from J, with 20 bases between. The CDR3 has 16 amino acids. Germline values: CDR1 LNHNV, CDR2 YYDKDF (reference sequence). CDR3 bases: TGTGCCACCAGCAGGGCGGGGACAACGGTAGTCGACGAGCAGTACTTC. Translating it yields CATSRAGTTVVDEQYF.

The CDR3, as DNA: TGTGCCAGCAGCAGCTGGAAGATTTCTGGGGCCAACGTCCTGACTTTC. Protein sequence: CASSSWKISGANVLTF. The rearrangement joins TRBV5-8 to TRBJ2-6, with D unresolved. The germline gives CDR1 SGHTS, CDR2 YDEGEE. This CDR3 has 16 amino acids. Trimming took off 4 bases at V and 1 base at J, with 12 bases between the two ends.

This clone has just a few counts. Other DNA sequences within the sample encode an identical CDR3. This rearrangement joins TRBV5-1 to TRBJ2-1; the match to TRBD2 covers 11 bases. The V gene's germline CDR1 is SGHRS and CDR2 YFSETQ. The CDR3 runs 14 residues. The junction had 2 bases not matched to a gene; V was cut back by 2 bases and J by 7 bases. The CDR3 region is CASSLTSGSNEQFF. The DNA of the CDR3 is TGCGCCAGCAGCTTAACTAGCGGGAGTAATGAGCAGTTCTTC.

This chain links TRBV9 with TRBJ2-3; TRBD1 matches at 7 bases. The germline CDR1 and CDR2 sequences are SGDLS and YYNGEE. Germline trimming cut 4 bases from V and 3 bases from J; bases unmatched to any gene: 11. The CDR3 sequence is 16 residues long. CDR3 nucleotides: TGTGCCAGCAGCCCCTGGACAGGTCCTACTACAGATACGCAGTATTTT. Encoded protein: CASSPWTGPTTDTQYF. The complete variable domain, with remaining parts taken from reference TRBV9 and TRBJ2-3, reads DSGVTQTPKHLITATGQRVTLRCSPRSGDLSVYWYQQSLDQGLQFLIQYYNGEERAKGNILERFSAQQFPDLHSELNLSSLELGDSALYFCASSPWTGPTTDTQYFGPGTRLTVL.